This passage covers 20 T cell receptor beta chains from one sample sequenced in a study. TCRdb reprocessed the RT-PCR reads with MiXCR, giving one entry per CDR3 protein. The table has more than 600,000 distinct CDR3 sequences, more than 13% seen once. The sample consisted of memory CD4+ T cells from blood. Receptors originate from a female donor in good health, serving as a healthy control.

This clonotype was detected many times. The DNA for the CDR3 is TGCGCCAGCAGCCTTTCTATCGGGGAGCTGTTTTTT. It codes for CASSLSIGELFF. This rearrangement joins TRBV4-1 to TRBJ2-2, with D uncertain. Germline V gene sequence: CDR1 MGHRA, CDR2 YSYEKL. The CDR3 covers 12 residues. V was trimmed by 4 bases and J by 7 bases, leaving 7 bases between them.

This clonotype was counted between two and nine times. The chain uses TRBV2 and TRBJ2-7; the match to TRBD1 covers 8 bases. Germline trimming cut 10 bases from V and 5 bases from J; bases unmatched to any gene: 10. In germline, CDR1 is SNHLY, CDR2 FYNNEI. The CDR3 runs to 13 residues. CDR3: CATTTGGWNEQYF. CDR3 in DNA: TGTGCCACAACTACAGGGGGATGGAACGAGCAGTACTTC.

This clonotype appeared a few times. The CDR3 DNA reads TGTGCCAGCAGCTTAGAAAGAGCCGGGGGGATTCAGTACTTC. This sequence encodes CASSLERAGGIQYF. The rearrangement uses TRBV7-9 and TRBJ2-4, with 7 bases fitting TRBD2. This CDR3 has 14 amino acids. V dropped 1 base and J dropped 10; count of bases not matched to a gene: 7. Germline CDR1 SEHNR, CDR2 FQNEAQ (reference sequence).

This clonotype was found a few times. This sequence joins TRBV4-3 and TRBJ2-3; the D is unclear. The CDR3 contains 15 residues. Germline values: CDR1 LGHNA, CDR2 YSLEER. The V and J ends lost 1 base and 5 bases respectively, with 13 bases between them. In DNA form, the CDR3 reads TGCGCCAGCAGCCAAGGATACGGTGGGCGAGATACGCAGTATTTT. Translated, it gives CASSQGYGGRDTQYF.

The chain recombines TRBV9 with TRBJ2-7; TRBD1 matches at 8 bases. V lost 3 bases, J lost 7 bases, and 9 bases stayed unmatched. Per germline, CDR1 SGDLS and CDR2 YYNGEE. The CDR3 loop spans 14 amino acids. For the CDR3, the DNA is TGTGCCAGCAGCGCCGGACAGGGCGTGGGGGAGCAGTACTTC. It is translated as CASSAGQGVGEQYF. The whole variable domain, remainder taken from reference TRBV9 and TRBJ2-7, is DSGVTQTPKHLITATGQRVTLRCSPRSGDLSVYWYQQSLDQGLQFLIQYYNGEERAKGNILERFSAQQFPDLHSELNLSSLELGDSALYFCASSAGQGVGEQYFGPGTRLTVT.

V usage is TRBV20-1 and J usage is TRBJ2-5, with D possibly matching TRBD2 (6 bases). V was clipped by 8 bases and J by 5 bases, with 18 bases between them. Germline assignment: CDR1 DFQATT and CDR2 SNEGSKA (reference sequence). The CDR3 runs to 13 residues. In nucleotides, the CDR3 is TGCAGTTCTGGATCGGGACTGGGGGAGACCCAGTACTTC. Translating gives CSSGSGLGETQYF.

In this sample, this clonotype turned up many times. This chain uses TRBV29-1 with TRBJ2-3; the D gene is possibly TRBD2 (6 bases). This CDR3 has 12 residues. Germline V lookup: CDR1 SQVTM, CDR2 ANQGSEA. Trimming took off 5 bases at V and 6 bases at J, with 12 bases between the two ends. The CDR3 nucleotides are TGCAGCGTTCGGGTAGCGGTGGATACGCAGTATTTT. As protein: CSVRVAVDTQYF.

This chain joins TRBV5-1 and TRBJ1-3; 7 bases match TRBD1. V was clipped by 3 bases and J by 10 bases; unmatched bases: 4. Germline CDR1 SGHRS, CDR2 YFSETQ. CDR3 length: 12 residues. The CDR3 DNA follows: TGCGCCAGCAGCTCGGACAGGAGTACCATATATTTT. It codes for CASSSDRSTIYF. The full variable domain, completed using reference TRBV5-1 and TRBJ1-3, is KAGVTQTPRYLIKTRGQQVTLSCSPISGHRSVSWYQQTPGQGLQFLFEYFSETQRNKGNFPGRFSGRQFSNSRSEMNVSTLELGDSALYLCASSSDRSTIYFGEGSWLTVV.

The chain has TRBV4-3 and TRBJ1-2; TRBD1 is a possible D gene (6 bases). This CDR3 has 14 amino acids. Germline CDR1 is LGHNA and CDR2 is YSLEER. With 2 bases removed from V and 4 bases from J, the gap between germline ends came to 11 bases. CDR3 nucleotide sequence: TGCGCCAGCAGCCAACAAAAACAGGGCTATGGCTACACCTTC. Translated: CASSQQKQGYGYTF.

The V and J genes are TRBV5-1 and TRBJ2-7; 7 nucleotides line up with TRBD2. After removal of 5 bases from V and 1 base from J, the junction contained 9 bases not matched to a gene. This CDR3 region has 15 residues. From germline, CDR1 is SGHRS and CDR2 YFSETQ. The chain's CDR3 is CASRTQAGLSYEQYF. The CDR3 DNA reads TGCGCCAGCAGGACACAAGCGGGGTTATCCTACGAGCAGTACTTC.

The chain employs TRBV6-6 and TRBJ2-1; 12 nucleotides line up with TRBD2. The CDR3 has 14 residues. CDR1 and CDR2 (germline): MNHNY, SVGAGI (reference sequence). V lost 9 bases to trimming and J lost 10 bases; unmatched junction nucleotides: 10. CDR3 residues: CASHSSGRGEEQFF. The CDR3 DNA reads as TGTGCCAGTCATTCTAGCGGGAGGGGCGAAGAGCAGTTCTTC.

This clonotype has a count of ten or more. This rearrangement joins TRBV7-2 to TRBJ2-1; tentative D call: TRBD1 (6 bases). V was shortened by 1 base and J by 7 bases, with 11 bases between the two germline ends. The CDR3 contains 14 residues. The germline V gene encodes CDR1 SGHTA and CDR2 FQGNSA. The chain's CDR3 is CASSLDRASNEQFF. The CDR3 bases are TGTGCCAGCAGCTTAGACAGGGCTTCGAATGAGCAGTTCTTC. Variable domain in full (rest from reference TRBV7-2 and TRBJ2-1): GAGVSQSPSNKVTEKGKDVELRCDPISGHTALYWYRQSLGQGLEFLIYFQGNSAPDKSGLPSDRFSAERTGGSVSTLTIQRTQQEDSAVYLCASSLDRASNEQFFGPGTRLTVL.

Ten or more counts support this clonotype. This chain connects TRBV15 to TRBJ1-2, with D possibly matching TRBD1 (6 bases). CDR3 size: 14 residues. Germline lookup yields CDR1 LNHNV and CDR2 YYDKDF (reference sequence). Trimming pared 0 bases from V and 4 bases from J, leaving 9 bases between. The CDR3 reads CATSRDKQGYGYTF. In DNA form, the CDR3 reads TGTGCCACCAGCAGAGATAAACAGGGCTATGGCTACACCTTC. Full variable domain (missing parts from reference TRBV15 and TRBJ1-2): DAMVIQNPRYQVTQFGKPVTLSCSQTLNHNVMYWYQQKSSQAPKLLFHYYDKDFNNEADTPDNFQSRRPNTSFCFLDIRSPGLGDTAMYLCATSRDKQGYGYTFGSGTRLTVV.

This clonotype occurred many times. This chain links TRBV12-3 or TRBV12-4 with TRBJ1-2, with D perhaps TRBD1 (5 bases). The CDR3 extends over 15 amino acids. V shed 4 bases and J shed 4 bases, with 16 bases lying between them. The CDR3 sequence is CASSSGTSGIYGYTF. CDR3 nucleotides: TGTGCCAGCAGTTCCGGGACGTCGGGGATCTATGGCTACACCTTC.

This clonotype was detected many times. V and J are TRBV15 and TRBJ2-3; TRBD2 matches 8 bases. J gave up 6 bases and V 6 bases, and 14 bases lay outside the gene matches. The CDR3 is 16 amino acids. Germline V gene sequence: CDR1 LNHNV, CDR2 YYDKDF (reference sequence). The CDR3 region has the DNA TGTGCCACCAGTAATCCACCGGGACTAGTGGGGGATACGCAGTATTTT. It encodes CATSNPPGLVGDTQYF.

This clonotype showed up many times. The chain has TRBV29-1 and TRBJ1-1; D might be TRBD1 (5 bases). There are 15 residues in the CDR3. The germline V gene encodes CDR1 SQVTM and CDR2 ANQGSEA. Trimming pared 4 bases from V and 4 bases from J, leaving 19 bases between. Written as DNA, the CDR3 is TGCAGCGTTGTCGAGTTAGGCAGGGCGAGCACTGAAGCTTTCTTT. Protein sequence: CSVVELGRASTEAFF.

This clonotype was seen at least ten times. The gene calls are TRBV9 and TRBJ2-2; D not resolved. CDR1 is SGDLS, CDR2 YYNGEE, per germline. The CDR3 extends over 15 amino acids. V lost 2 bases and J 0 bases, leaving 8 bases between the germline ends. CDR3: CASSVSGANTGELFF. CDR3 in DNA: TGTGCCAGCAGCGTTAGTGGGGCGAACACCGGGGAGCTGTTTTTT.

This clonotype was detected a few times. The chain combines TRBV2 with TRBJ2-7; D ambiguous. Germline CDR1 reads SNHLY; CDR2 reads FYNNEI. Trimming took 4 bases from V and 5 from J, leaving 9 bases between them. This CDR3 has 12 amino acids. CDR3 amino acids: CASSVRSHEQYF. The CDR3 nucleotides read TGTGCCAGCAGTGTCCGCAGCCACGAGCAGTACTTC.

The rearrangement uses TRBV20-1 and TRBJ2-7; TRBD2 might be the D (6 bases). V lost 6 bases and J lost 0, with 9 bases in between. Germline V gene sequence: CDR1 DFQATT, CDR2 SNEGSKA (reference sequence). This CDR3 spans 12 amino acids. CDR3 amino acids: CSAGLNSYEQYF. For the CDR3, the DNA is TGCAGTGCGGGACTCAACTCCTACGAGCAGTACTTC.

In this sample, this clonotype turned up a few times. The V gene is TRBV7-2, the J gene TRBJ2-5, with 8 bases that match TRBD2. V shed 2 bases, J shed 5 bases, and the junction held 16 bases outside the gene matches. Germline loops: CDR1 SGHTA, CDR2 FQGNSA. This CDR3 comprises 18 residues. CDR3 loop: CASSLNHFSGNRGETQYF. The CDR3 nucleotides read TGTGCCAGCAGCTTAAACCATTTTAGCGGGAATAGGGGGGAGACCCAGTACTTC.